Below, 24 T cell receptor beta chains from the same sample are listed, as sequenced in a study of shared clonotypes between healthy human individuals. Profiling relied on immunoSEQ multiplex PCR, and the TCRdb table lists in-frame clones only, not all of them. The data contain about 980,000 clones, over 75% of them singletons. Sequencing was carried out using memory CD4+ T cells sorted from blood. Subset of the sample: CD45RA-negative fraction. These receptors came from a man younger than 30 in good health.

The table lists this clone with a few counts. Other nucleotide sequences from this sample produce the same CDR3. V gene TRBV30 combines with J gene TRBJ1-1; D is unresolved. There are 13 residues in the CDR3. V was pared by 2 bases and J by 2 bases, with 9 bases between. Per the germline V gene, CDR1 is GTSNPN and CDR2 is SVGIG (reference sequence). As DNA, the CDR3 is TGTGCCTGGAGTAACGGCGGTAACACTGAAGCTTTCTTT. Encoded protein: CAWSNGGNTEAFF.

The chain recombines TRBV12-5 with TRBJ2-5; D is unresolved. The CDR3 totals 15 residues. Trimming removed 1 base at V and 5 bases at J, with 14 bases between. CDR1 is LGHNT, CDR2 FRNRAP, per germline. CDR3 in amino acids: CASGLGSTVRETQYF. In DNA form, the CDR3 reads TGTGCTAGTGGTTTGGGGTCCACGGTGAGGGAGACCCAGTACTTC.

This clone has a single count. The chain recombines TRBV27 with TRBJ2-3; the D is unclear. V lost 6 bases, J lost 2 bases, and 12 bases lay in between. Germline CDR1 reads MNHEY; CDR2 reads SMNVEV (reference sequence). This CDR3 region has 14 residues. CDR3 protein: CASRSAGLTDTQYF. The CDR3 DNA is TGTGCCAGCAGGTCGGCAGGCCTCACAGATACGCAGTATTTT.

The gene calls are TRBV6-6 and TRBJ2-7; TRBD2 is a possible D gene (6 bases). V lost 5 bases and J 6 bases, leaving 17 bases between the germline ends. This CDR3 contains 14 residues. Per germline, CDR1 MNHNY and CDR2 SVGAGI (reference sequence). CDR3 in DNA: TGTGCCAGCAGTCGACCGGGAGCCGGTCTCGAGCAGTACTTC. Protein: CASSRPGAGLEQYF.

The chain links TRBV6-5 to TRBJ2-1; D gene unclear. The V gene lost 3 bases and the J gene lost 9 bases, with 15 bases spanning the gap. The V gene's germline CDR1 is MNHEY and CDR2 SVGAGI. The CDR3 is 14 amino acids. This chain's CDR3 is CASSYEDQGREQFF. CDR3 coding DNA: TGTGCCAGCAGTTATGAGGACCAAGGCCGTGAGCAGTTCTTC.

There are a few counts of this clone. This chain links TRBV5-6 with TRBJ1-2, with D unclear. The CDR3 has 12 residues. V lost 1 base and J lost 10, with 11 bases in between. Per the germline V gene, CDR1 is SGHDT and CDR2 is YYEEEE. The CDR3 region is CASSLPAGNYTF. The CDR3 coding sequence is TGTGCCAGCAGCTTGCCTGCGGGGAACTACACCTTC. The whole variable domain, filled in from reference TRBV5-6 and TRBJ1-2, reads DAGVTQSPTHLIKTRGQQVTLRCSPKSGHDTVSWYQQALGQGPQFIFQYYEEEERQRGNFPDRFSGHQFPNYSSELNVNALLLGDSALYLCASSLPAGNYTFGSGTRLTVV.

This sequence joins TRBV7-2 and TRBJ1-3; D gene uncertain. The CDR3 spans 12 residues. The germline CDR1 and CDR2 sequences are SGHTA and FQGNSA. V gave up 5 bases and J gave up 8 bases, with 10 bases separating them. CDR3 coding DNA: TGTGCCAGCAGCCCAACCAAGGACACCATATATTTT. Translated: CASSPTKDTIYF.

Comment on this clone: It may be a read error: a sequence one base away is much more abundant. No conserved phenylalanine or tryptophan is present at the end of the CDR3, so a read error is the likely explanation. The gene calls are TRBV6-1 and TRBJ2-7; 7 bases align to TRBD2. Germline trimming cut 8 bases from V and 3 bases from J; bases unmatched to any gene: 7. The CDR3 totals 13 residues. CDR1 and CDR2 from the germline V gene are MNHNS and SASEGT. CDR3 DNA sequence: TGTGCCAGCGGTCAGCGGGACCTCTACGAGCAGTACCTC. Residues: CASGQRDLYEQYL.

CDR3 nucleotides: TGCAGCGTGTCACTAGCGGGAACAGATACGCAGTATTTT. This sequence encodes CSVSLAGTDTQYF. The chain couples TRBV29-1 to TRBJ2-3, with 10 nucleotides matching TRBD2. The V gene end was trimmed by 6 bases and the J gene end by 3 bases; junction bases not matched to a gene: 3. This CDR3 has 13 residues. Germline V gene lookup returns CDR1 SQVTM and CDR2 ANQGSEA.

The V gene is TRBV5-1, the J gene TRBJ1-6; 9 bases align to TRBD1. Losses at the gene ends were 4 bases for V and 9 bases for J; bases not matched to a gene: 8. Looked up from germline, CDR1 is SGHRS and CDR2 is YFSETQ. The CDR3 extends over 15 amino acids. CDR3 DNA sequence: TGCGCCAGCAGCCTGTCACCGGGACAGGGTTCACCCCTCCACTTT. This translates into CASSLSPGQGSPLHF. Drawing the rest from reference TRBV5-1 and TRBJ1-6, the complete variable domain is KAGVTQTPRYLIKTRGQQVTLSCSPISGHRSVSWYQQTPGQGLQFLFEYFSETQRNKGNFPGRFSGRQFSNSRSEMNVSTLELGDSALYLCASSLSPGQGSPLHFGNGTRLTVT.

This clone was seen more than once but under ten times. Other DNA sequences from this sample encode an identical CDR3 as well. CDR3 region: CSVAGIGETQYF. Here the CDR3 DNA reads TGCAGCGTGGCGGGGATAGGAGAGACCCAGTACTTC. The rearrangement joins TRBV29-1 to TRBJ2-5, with D maybe TRBD2 (6 bases). Germline CDR1 and CDR2: SQVTM and ANQGSEA. V lost 6 bases, J lost 4 bases, and 12 bases lay in between. The CDR3 contains 12 residues.

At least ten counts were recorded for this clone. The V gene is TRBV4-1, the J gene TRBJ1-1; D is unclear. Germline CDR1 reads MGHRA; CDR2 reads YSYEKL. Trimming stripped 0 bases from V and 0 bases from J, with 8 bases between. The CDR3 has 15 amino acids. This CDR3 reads CASSQESYLNTEAFF. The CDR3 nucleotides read TGCGCCAGCAGCCAAGAGTCCTACTTGAACACTGAAGCTTTCTTT.

Written as DNA, the CDR3 is TGTGCCCTTCCGGAGCAGGGACAGTCCTACGAGCAGTACTTC. Translation: CALPEQGQSYEQYF. The V gene is TRBV9, the J gene TRBJ2-7; 7 bases are a match to TRBD1. V lost 10 bases to trimming and J lost 1 base; unmatched junction nucleotides: 11. The germline V gene has CDR1 SGDLS and CDR2 YYNGEE. This CDR3 region has 14 residues. Full variable domain (remainder filled in from reference TRBV9 and TRBJ2-7): DSGVTQTPKHLITATGQRVTLRCSPRSGDLSVYWYQQSLDQGLQFLIQYYNGEERAKGNILERFSAQQFPDLHSELNLSSLELGDSALYFCALPEQGQSYEQYFGPGTRLTVT.

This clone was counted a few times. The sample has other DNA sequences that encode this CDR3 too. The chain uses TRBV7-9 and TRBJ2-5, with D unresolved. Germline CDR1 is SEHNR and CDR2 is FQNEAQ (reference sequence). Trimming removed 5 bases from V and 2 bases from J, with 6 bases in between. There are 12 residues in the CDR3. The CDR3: CASSVNQETQYF. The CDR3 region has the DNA TGTGCCAGCAGCGTCAATCAAGAGACCCAGTACTTC.

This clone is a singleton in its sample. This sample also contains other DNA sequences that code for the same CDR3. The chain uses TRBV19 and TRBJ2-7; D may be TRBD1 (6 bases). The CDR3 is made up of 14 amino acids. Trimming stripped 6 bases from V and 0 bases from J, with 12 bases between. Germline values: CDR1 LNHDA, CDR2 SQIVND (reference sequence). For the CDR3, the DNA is TGTGCCAGTAGAGACGACAGGAGCTCCTACGAGCAGTACTTC. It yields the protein CASRDDRSSYEQYF.

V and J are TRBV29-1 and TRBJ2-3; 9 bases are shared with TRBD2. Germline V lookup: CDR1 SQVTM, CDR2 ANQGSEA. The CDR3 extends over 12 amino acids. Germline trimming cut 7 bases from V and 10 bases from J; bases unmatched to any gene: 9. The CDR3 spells CSAGSSGIAQYF. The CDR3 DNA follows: TGCAGCGCTGGATCTAGCGGGATAGCGCAGTATTTT.

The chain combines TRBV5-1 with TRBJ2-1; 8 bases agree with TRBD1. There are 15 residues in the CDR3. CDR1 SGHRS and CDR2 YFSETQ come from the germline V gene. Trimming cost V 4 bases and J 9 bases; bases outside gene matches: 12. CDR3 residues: CASSHQPGQEGEQFF. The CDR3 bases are TGCGCCAGCAGCCATCAGCCGGGACAGGAGGGTGAGCAGTTCTTC. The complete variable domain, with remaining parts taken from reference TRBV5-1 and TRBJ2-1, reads KAGVTQTPRYLIKTRGQQVTLSCSPISGHRSVSWYQQTPGQGLQFLFEYFSETQRNKGNFPGRFSGRQFSNSRSEMNVSTLELGDSALYLCASSHQPGQEGEQFFGPGTRLTVL.

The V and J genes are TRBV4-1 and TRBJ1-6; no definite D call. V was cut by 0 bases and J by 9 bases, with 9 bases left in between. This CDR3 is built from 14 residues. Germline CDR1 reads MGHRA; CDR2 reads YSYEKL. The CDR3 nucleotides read TGCGCCAGCAGCCAAGAAAGGGTTGGTTCACCCCTCCACTTT. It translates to CASSQERVGSPLHF.

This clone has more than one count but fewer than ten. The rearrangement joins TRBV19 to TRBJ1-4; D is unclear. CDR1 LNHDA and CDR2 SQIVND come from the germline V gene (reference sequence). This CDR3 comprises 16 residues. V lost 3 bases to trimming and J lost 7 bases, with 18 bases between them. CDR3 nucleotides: TGTGCCAGTAGTATTGGCGGCGAGGGCTATAGTGAAAAACTGTTTTTT. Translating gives CASSIGGEGYSEKLFF.

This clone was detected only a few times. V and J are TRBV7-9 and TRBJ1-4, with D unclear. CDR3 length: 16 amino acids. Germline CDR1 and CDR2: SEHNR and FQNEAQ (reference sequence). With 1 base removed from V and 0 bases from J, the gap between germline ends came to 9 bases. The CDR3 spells CASSLGAFATNEKLFF. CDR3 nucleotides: TGTGCCAGCAGCTTAGGGGCGTTTGCAACTAATGAAAAACTGTTTTTT.

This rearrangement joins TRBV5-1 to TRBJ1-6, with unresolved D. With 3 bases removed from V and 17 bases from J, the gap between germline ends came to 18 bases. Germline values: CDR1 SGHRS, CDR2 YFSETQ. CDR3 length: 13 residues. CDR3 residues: CASSSGLSKVFHF. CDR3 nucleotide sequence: TGCGCCAGCAGCTCCGGACTCAGTAAGGTGTTCCACTTT.

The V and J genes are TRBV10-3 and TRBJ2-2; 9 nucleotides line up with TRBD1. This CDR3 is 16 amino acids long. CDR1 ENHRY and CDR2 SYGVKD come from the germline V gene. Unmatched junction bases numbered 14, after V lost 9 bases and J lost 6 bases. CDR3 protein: CAIRGMGQGVPGELFF. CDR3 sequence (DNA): TGTGCCATTAGGGGTATGGGACAGGGTGTGCCCGGGGAGCTGTTTTTT.

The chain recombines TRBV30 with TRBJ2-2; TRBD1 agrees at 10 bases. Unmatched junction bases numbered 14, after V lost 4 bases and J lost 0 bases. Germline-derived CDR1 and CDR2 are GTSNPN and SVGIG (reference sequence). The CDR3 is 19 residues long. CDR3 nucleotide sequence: TGTGCCTGGACCTCTCCCTTTCGGGACAGGGGCCCGAACACCGGGGAGCTGTTTTTT. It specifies CAWTSPFRDRGPNTGELFF.

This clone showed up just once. CDR3 DNA sequence: TGTGCCAGCAGCTTAGCGTACGGGCCTGGAAACACCATATATTTT. Residues: CASSLAYGPGNTIYF. This chain uses TRBV7-2 with TRBJ1-3; D is ambiguous. V lost 0 bases and J lost 2, with 8 bases in between. The CDR3 extends over 15 amino acids. Looked up from germline, CDR1 is SGHTA and CDR2 is FQGNSA.